Below, 15 T cell receptor beta chains from the same sample are listed, as sequenced in a study of T cell responses to AZD1222 COVID-19 vaccine (dated by TCRdb to about 2021). Library method: the immunoSEQ multiplex PCR assay. TCRdb stores this immuneACCESS table with in-frame sequences only. Part of the clones is absent; in the studies checked, under half of the shortfall reflects unresolved V genes, and no reason is known for the rest. The sample table holds 130,000 or so clones, of which approximately 91% were seen once. The ten top clones hold roughly 0.98% of the sample. The time point label on this specimen signifies: about 28 days (+/-7) after the second vaccine dose. Sequenced material: peripheral blood, taken 28 days after the second AZD1222 dose. These receptor sequences come from an adult who received the AZD1222 COVID-19 vaccine.

This sequence joins TRBV7-3 and TRBJ2-1, with 13 bases identical to TRBD2. V shed 3 bases and J 8 bases; nucleotides not matched to a gene: 13. The CDR3 sequence is 18 residues long. Germline V lookup: CDR1 SGHTA, CDR2 FQGTGA. The CDR3 protein is CASSFLRTSGSCRYEQFF. As DNA, the CDR3 is TGTGCCAGCAGCTTCCTCCGGACTAGCGGGAGTTGTAGGTATGAGCAGTTCTTC.

This rearrangement joins TRBV19 to TRBJ1-1, with a possible D match to TRBD1 (6 bases). The germline gives CDR1 LNHDA, CDR2 SQIVND (reference sequence). The CDR3 totals 15 residues. The V end lost 5 bases, the J end lost 0 bases, and 13 bases lay between the germline ends. The CDR3: CASSPEGGLNTEAFF. The DNA of the CDR3 is TGTGCCAGTAGTCCGGAGGGGGGGCTGAACACTGAAGCTTTCTTT.

The CDR3 sequence is CASSREFNEKLFF. The CDR3 nucleotides read TGCGCCAGCAGCCGGGAGTTTAATGAAAAACTGTTTTTT. V is TRBV5-1 and J is TRBJ1-4; D unclear. In germline, CDR1 is SGHRS, CDR2 YFSETQ. The CDR3 loop spans 13 amino acids. V lost 4 bases to trimming and J lost 4 bases, with 8 bases between them.

This chain links TRBV5-4 with TRBJ2-3, with D perhaps TRBD1 (6 bases). Germline V gene sequence: CDR1 SGHNT, CDR2 YYREEE (reference sequence). V lost 3 bases, J lost 3 bases, and 11 bases lay in between. This CDR3 spans 14 amino acids. The CDR3 region is CASSSRDRTDTQYF. The CDR3 bases are TGTGCCAGCAGCTCACGCGACAGGACAGATACGCAGTATTTT.

The rearrangement joins TRBV27 to TRBJ1-5, with D tentatively TRBD1 (6 bases). V gave up 8 bases and J gave up 0 bases, with 14 bases separating them. CDR1 is MNHEY, CDR2 SMNVEV, per germline (reference sequence). This CDR3 has 15 amino acids. CDR3 in DNA: TGTGCCAGCCGGGCAAGGGACACTAGCAATCAGCCCCAGCATTTT. Protein sequence: CASRARDTSNQPQHF.

This chain links TRBV5-6 with TRBJ1-3, with D possibly matching TRBD1 (5 bases). The CDR3 sequence is 16 residues long. The V end was cut by 0 bases, the J end by 4 bases, with 14 bases between. CDR1 and CDR2 from the germline V gene are SGHDT and YYEEEE. The CDR3, as DNA: TGTGCCAGCAGCTTGGTACCAGGGCGTGGAGGAAACACCATATATTTT. Translation: CASSLVPGRGGNTIYF.

This chain uses TRBV4-1 with TRBJ1-6; 10 positions match TRBD1. Germline trimming cut 4 bases from V and 9 bases from J; bases unmatched to any gene: 6. Germline V gene data show CDR1 as MGHRA and CDR2 as YSYEKL. CDR3 length equals 15 residues. CDR3 DNA: TGCGCCAGCAGCCCGTCCGGGACAGGGGTTTCACCCCTCCACTTT. Encoded protein: CASSPSGTGVSPLHF.

The rearrangement uses TRBV6-2 or TRBV6-3 and TRBJ2-1; tentatively, D is TRBD2 (6 bases). Germline-derived CDR1 and CDR2 are MNHEY and SVGEGT. The CDR3 length is 15 residues. Trimming took off 3 bases at V and 7 bases at J, with 16 bases between the two ends. This CDR3 reads CASSYNSGPGNEQFF. CDR3 DNA: TGTGCCAGCAGTTATAATAGCGGCCCGGGGAATGAGCAGTTCTTC.

V usage is TRBV10-3 and J usage is TRBJ2-7; 11 nucleotides agree with TRBD1. This CDR3 contains 11 residues. The junction had 4 bases not matched to a gene; V was cut back by 11 bases and J by 7 bases. Per germline, CDR1 ENHRY and CDR2 SYGVKD. The CDR3 is CASGTGGEQYF. The CDR3 region has the DNA TGTGCCTCCGGGACAGGGGGAGAGCAGTACTTC.

The chain carries TRBV4-2 and TRBJ2-7; D gene unclear. This CDR3 is 13 amino acids long. The V end was cut by 0 bases, the J end by 3 bases, with 6 bases between. In germline, CDR1 is LGHNA, CDR2 YNFKEQ. This chain's CDR3 is CASSQDGVYEQYF. CDR3 DNA: TGTGCCAGCAGCCAAGATGGGGTCTACGAGCAGTACTTC.

The chain links TRBV29-1 to TRBJ1-2; no definite D call. V was trimmed by 4 bases and J by 1 base, leaving 16 bases between them. The CDR3 extends over 15 amino acids. CDR1 is SQVTM and CDR2 is ANQGSEA in the germline V gene. As DNA, the CDR3 is TGCAGCGTTGGGGCCCGGCGGACGGTTAACTATGGCTACACCTTC. Its translation is CSVGARRTVNYGYTF. Combining the CDR3 with reference TRBV29-1 and TRBJ1-2 gives the whole variable domain SAVISQKPSRDICQRGTSLTIQCQVDSQVTMMFWYRQQPGQSLTLIATANQGSEATYESGFVIDKFPISRPNLTFSTLTVSNMSPEDSSIYLCSVGARRTVNYGYTFGSGTRLTVV.

The V and J genes are TRBV5-1 and TRBJ1-2, with TRBD1 as a possible D gene (6 bases). The CDR3 is made up of 15 amino acids. V was trimmed by 5 bases and J by 8 bases, leaving 22 bases between them. Looked up from germline, CDR1 is SGHRS and CDR2 is YFSETQ. This CDR3 is CASSRGGGGIEGYTF. The DNA of the CDR3 is TGCGCCAGCAGTCGAGGAGGAGGGGGTATTGAAGGCTACACCTTC.

The chain links TRBV11-3 to TRBJ2-7; D gene ambiguous. The germline CDR1 and CDR2 sequences are SGHNT and YENEEA. V gave up 3 bases and J gave up 2 bases, with 5 bases separating them. The CDR3 sequence is 12 residues long. The CDR3 loop is CASSFGAYEQYF. As DNA, the CDR3 is TGTGCCAGCAGCTTTGGCGCCTACGAGCAGTACTTC.

The chain is built from TRBV15 and TRBJ2-7, with 13 bases lining up with TRBD2. CDR3 size: 17 residues. Germline loops: CDR1 LNHNV, CDR2 YYDKDF (reference sequence). Unmatched junction bases numbered 14, after V lost 0 bases and J lost 12 bases. CDR3 sequence (DNA): TGTGCCACCAGCAGAGAGGCCCCAGGACTAGCGGGAGCTCAAAGGTACTTC. Residues: CATSREAPGLAGAQRYF.

Only a few counts were recorded for this clone. The rearrangement links TRBV3-1 (or the pseudogene TRBV3-2) to TRBJ1-2; 7 bases line up with TRBD1. With 3 bases clipped from V and 5 bases from J, the junction kept 6 bases outside the gene matches. Germline CDR1 and CDR2: LGHDT and YNNKEL (reference sequence). The CDR3 sequence is 14 residues long. CDR3 in amino acids: CASSQGQRIYGYTF. CDR3 DNA: TGTGCCAGCAGCCAGGGACAGCGGATTTATGGCTACACCTTC.